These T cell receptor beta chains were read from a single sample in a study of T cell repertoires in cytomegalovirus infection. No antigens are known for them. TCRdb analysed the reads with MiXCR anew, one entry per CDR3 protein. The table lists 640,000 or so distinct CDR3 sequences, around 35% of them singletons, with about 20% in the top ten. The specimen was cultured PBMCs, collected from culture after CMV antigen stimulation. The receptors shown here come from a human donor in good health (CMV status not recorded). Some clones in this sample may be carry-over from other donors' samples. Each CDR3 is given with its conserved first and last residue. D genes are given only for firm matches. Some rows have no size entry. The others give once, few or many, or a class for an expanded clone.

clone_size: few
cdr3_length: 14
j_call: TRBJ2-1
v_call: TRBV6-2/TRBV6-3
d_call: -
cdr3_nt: TGTGCCAGCAGTTACCTAGGCAGGGGGGATGAGCAGTTCTTC
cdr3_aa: CASSYLGRGDEQFF

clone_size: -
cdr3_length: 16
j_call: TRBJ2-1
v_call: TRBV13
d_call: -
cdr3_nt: TGTGCCAGCAGCTCCTCCGGATGGGAAGTAAGGGGTGAGCAGTTCTTC
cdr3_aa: CASSSSGWEVRGEQFF

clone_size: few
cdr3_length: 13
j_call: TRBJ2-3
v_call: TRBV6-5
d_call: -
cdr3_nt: TGTGCCAGCAGGAAGCAGGGCGCAGATACGCAGTATTTT
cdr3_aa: CASRKQGADTQYF

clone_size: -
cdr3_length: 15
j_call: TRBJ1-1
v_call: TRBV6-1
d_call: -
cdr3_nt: TGTGCCAGCAGTGAAGTTTTCGGGGGGACCACTGAAGCTTTCTTT
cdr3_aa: CASSEVFGGTTEAFF

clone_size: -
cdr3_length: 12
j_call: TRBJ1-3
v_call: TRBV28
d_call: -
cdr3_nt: TGTGCCAGCAGCTTCGACCTAAACACCATATATTTT
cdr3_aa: CASSFDLNTIYF

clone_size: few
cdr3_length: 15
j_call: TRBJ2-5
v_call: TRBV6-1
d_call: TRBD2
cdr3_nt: TGTGCCAGCAGTGAACAGGGGACTAGTGAAGAGACCCAGTACTTC
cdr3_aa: CASSEQGTSEETQYF

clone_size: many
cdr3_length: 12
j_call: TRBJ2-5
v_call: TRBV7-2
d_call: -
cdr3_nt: TGTGCCAGCAGCTCCCCCGGGCGGACCCAGTACTTC
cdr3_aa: CASSSPGRTQYF

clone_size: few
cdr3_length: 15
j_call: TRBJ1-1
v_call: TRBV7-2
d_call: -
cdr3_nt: TGTGCCAGCAGCTTACGGGGGGGGGGGGAAACTGAAGCTTTCTTT
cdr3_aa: CASSLRGGGETEAFF

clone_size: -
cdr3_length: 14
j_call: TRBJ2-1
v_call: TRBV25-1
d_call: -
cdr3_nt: TGTGCCAGCAGAGTAAGGCTAGCCTACATAAGCTCGTTCTTC
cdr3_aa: CASRVRLAYISSFF

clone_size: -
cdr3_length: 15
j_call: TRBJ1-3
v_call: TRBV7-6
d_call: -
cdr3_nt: TGTGCCAGCAGCTCACAGGTCGCTGGCGGAAACACCATATATTTT
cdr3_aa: CASSSQVAGGNTIYF

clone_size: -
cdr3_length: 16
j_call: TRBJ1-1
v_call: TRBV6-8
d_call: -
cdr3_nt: TGTGCCAGCAGTTACTCGCCGGGTGCGGGGAACACTGAAGCTTTCTTT
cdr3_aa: CASSYSPGAGNTEAFF

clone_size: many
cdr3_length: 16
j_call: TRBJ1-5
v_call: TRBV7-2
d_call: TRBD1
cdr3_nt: TGTGCCAGCAGCCCTACGACAGGGACCAGCAATCAGCCCCAGCATTTT
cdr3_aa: CASSPTTGTSNQPQHF

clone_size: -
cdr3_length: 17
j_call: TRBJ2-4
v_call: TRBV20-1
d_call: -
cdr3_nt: TGCAGTGCTAGAGGGATAAGGACGGGAGTAGCCAAAAACATTCAGTACTTC
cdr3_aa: CSARGIRTGVAKNIQYF

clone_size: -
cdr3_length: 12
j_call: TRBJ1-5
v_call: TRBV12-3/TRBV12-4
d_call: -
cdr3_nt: TGTGCCAGCAACAGGGATGCGCAGCCCCAGCATTTT
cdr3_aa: CASNRDAQPQHF

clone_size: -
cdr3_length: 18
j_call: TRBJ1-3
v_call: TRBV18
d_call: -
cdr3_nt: TGTGCCAGCTCACCATCGGCCTCCGCGTGGTACTCTGGAAACACCATATATTTT
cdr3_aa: CASSPSASAWYSGNTIYF

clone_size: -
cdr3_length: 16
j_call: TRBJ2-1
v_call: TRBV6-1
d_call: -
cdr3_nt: TGTGCCAGCAGTTCCCCCAGGGTCGGGCCAATCGATGAGCAGTTCTTC
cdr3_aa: CASSSPRVGPIDEQFF

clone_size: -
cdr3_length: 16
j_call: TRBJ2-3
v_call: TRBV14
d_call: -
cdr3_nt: TGTGCCAGCAGCCACCAAGTCCCAGGAGGGGCAGATACGCAGTATTTT
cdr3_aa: CASSHQVPGGADTQYF

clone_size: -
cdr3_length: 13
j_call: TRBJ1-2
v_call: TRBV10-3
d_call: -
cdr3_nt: TGTGCCATCAGTGAGTCTGGGGGAGATGGCTACACCTTC
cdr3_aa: CAISESGGDGYTF

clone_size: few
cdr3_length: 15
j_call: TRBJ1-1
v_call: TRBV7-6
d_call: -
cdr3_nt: TGTGCCAGCAGCTTAGGGGCAGACTTGAACACTGAAGCTTTCTTT
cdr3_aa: CASSLGADLNTEAFF

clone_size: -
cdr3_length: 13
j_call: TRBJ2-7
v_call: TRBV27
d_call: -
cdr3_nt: TGTGCCAGCAGTCTAGGGGGGTCCGGGGAGCAGTACTTC
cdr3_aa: CASSLGGSGEQYF

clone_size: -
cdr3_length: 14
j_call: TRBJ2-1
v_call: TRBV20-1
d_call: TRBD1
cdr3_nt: TGCAGTGTACGGACAGGGAGCTCCTACAATGAGCAGTTCTTC
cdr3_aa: CSVRTGSSYNEQFF

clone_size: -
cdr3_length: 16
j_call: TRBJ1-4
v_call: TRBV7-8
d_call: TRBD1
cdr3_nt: TGTGCCAGCAGCCCCCGTCCGGGACAGGGATGGGAAAAACTGTTTTTT
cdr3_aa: CASSPRPGQGWEKLFF

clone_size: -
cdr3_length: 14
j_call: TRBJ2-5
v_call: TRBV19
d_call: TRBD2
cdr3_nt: TGTGCCAGTTGTCCGGGACTAGGTATGGAGACCCAGTACTTC
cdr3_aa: CASCPGLGMETQYF

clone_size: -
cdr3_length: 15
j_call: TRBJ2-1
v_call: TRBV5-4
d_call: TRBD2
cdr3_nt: TGTGCCAGCAGCCTTACGGGACTAGTTCCCGATGAGCAGTTCTTC
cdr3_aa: CASSLTGLVPDEQFF

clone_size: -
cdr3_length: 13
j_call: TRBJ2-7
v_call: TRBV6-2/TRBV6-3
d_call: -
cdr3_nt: TGTGCCAGCAGGCCCACGGAACCCTACGAGCAGTACTTC
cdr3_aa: CASRPTEPYEQYF

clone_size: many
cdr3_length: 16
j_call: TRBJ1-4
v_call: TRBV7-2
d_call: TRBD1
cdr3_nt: TGTGCCAGCAGCTTAGCTGTGGCAGGGGGCTTAGAAAAACTGTTTTTT
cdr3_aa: CASSLAVAGGLEKLFF

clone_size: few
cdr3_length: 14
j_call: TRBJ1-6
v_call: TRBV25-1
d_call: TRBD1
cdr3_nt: TGTGCCAGCAGCGGGGACAGGTCCTCTTCACCCCTCCACTTT
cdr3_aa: CASSGDRSSSPLHF

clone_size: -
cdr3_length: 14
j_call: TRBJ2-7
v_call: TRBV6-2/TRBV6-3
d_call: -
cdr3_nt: TGTGCCAGCATCTTAGGGCGCGGGACTGGCGAGCAGTACTTC
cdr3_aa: CASILGRGTGEQYF

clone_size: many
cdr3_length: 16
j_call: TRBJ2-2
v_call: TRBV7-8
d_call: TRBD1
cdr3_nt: TGTGCCAGCAGTATACGACAGGGGGTAGTCACCGGGGAGCTGTTTTTT
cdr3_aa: CASSIRQGVVTGELFF

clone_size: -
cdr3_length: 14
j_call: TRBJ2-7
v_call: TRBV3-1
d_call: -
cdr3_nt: TGTGCCAGCAGCCAACCGGGACTTCCCTACGAGCAGTACTTC
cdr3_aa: CASSQPGLPYEQYF

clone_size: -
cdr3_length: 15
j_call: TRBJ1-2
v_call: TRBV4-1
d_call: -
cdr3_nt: TGCGCCAGCAGCCAAGATTGGGACCGGAGGGGAGGCTACACCTTC
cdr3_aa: CASSQDWDRRGGYTF

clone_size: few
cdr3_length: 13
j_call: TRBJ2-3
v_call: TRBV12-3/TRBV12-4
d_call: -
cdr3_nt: TGTGCCAGCAGTTTTCAGGCCCCAGATACGCAGTATTTT
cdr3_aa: CASSFQAPDTQYF

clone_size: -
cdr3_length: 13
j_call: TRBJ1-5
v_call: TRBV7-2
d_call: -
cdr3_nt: TGTGCCAGCAGCAAAGGACCCGATCAGCCCCAGCATTTT
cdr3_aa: CASSKGPDQPQHF

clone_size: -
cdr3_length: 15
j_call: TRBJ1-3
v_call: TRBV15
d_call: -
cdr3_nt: TGTGCCACCAGCAGAGATTCCAGGGTTGGAAACACCATATATTTT
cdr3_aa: CATSRDSRVGNTIYF

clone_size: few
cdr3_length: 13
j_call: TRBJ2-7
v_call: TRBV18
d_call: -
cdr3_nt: TGTGCCAGCTCACGGGCGGAGTCCTACGAGCAGTACTTC
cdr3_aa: CASSRAESYEQYF

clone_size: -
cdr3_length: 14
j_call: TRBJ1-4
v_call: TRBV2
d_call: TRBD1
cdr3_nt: TGTGCCAGCAAGGGGACAGGCTCTAATGAAAAACTGTTTTTT
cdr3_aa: CASKGTGSNEKLFF

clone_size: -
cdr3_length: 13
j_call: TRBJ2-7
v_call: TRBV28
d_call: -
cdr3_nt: TGTGCCAGCAGTTTATCGCAGGGCTACGAGCAGTACTTC
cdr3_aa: CASSLSQGYEQYF

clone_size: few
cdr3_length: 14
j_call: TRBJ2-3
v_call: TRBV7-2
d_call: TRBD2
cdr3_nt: TGTGCCAGCAGCTTCGCGGGAGAGTCAGATACGCAGTATTTT
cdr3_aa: CASSFAGESDTQYF

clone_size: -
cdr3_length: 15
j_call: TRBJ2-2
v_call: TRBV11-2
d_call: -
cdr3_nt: TGTGCCAGCAGCTCACAGCGGGTGAACACCGGGGAGCTGTTTTTT
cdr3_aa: CASSSQRVNTGELFF

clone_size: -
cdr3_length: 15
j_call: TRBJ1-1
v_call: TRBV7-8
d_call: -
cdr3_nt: TGTGCCAGCAGCGGAGCGGGGCGGCTAAACACTGAATCTTTCTTT
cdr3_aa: CASSGAGRLNTESFF

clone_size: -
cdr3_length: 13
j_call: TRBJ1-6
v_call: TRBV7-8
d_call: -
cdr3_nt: TGTGCCAGCAGCCAGCAGGGAGGTTCACCCCTCCACTTT
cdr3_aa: CASSQQGGSPLHF

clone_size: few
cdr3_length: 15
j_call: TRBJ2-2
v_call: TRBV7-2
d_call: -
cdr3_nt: TGTGCCAGCAGCCCCCAGGTAACGAACACCGGGGAGCTGTTTTTT
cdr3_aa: CASSPQVTNTGELFF

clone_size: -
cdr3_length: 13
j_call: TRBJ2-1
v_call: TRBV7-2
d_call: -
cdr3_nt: TGTGCCAGCGGGGGGGCGGTATACAATGAGCAGTTCTTC
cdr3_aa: CASGGAVYNEQFF